The 4 T cell receptor beta chains below all came from one sample that was sequenced in a study of blood T cells in healthy people across ages. With a J-beta primer mix and a sample-barcoded 5' primer, a second PCR ran about 7 to 12 cycles. TCRdb passed the 5' RACE reads through MiXCR, listing each CDR3 protein once. The top ten hold less than 9.5% of the sample, which has around 1,500,000 distinct CDR3 sequences, about 28% seen once. Sequencing was done on a sample of blood. These receptors all stem from a woman aged 25 to 39 in good health.

This clonotype was observed a handful of times. This chain uses TRBV15 with TRBJ2-7; tentatively, D is TRBD2 (5 bases). V was cut by 0 bases and J by 7 bases, with 10 bases left in between. This CDR3 is 13 amino acids long. Germline values: CDR1 LNHNV, CDR2 YYDKDF (reference sequence). For the CDR3, the DNA is TGTGCCACCAGCAGAGATGAGGGCAATGAGCAGTACTTC. Amino acid sequence: CATSRDEGNEQYF.

Concerning this clonotype itself: This may arise from a read error, as a much more abundant clone is one base away. The chain joins TRBV29-1 to TRBJ2-5, with no clear D. Deletions cut 6 bases from V and 0 bases from J, with 8 bases between. The CDR3 spans 12 residues. CDR1 SQVTM and CDR2 ANQGSEA come from the germline V gene. CDR3 in amino acids: CSVSVDQETQYF. The DNA of the CDR3 is TGCAGCGTGTCGGTAGACCAAGAGACCCAGTACTTC.

This clonotype appeared many times. V is TRBV29-1 and J is TRBJ1-2, with D possibly TRBD1 on 6 matching bases. Germline V gene lookup returns CDR1 SQVTM and CDR2 ANQGSEA. CDR3 length: 13 residues. V dropped 5 bases and J dropped 4 bases, with 14 bases sitting between them. The CDR3 bases are TGCAGCGTTTTATCGCCCAGGGGCTATGGCTACACCTTC. This gives the protein CSVLSPRGYGYTF.

In nucleotides, the CDR3 is TGTGCCAGCAGAGCCACTACAGGGAATGAGCAGTACTTC. Translating it yields CASRATTGNEQYF. The V call is TRBV6-2 or TRBV6-3, the J call TRBJ2-5, with a possible D match to TRBD1 (6 bases). This CDR3 has 13 amino acids. Germline CDR1 is MNHEY and CDR2 is SVGEGT. With 6 bases removed from V and 11 bases from J, the gap between germline ends came to 19 bases.